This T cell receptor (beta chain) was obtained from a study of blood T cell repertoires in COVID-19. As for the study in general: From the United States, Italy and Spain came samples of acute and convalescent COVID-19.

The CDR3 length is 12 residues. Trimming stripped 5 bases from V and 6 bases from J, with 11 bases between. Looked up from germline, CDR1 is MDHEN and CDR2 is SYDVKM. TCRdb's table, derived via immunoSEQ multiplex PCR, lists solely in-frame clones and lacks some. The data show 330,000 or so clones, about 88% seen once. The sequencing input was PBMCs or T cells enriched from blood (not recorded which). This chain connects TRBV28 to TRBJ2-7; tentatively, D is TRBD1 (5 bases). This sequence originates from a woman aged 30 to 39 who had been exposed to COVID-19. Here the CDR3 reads CASSLPGFEQYF. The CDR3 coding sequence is TGTGCCAGCAGTCTCCCAGGGTTCGAGCAGTACTTC.